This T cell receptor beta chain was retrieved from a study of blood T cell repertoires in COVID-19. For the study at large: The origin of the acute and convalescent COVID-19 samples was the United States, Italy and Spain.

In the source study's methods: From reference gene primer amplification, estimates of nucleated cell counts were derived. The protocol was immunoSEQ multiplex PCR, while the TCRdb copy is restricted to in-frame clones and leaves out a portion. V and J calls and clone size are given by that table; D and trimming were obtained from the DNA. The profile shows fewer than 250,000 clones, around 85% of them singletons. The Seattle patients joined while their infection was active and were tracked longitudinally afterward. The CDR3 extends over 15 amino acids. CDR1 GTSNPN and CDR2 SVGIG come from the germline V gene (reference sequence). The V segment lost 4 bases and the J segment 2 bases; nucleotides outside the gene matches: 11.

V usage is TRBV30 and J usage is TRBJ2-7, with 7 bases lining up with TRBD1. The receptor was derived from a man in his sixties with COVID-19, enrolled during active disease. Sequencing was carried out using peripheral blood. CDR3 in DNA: TGTGCCTGGACCCTCGGGGACAGTGGCACCTACGAGCAGTACTTC. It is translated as CAWTLGDSGTYEQYF.